Only a few counts were recorded for the clone carrying this TCR beta chain. Its antigen is unknown. Using its own MiXCR run on the reads, TCRdb lists one record per CDR3 protein. The table shows some 150,000 distinct CDR3 sequences, with about 6% occurring only once. This record belongs to a study of T cell repertoires in cytomegalovirus infection. Study information: A matching HLA type, together with CMV infection, was signaled by public TCR beta signatures.

General study results and limits: HLA-C-restricted CMV-specific TCR beta clonotypes prevailed in the ex vivo response.

The V and J ends lost 8 bases and 6 bases, in that order; junction bases with no gene match: 6. CDR3 size: 12 residues. Looked up from germline, CDR1 is LNHDA and CDR2 is SQIVND (reference sequence). The sequenced sample was PBMCs. The source is a human donor in good health (CMV status not recorded). Some clones in this sample may be carry-over from other donors' samples. V and J are TRBV19 and TRBJ1-1; 7 nucleotides match TRBD1. CDR3 nucleotides: TGTGCCAGTGTGACAGGGTTAGCTGAAGCTTTCTTT. The encoded protein is CASVTGLAEAFF.